A single sample is the source of the 21 T cell receptor beta chains below, sequenced in a study of blood T cell repertoires in COVID-19. The protocol was immunoSEQ multiplex PCR, while the TCRdb copy is restricted to in-frame clones and leaves out a portion. The profile shows 95,000 to 150,000 clones, about four fifths of them singletons. The sequencing input was peripheral blood. These receptors were obtained from a young man with COVID-19, enrolled during active disease.

V usage is TRBV28 and J usage is TRBJ1-5; possible D gene TRBD1, 5 bases. The germline CDR1 and CDR2 sequences are MDHEN and SYDVKM. The V end was cut by 3 bases, the J end by 4 bases, with 10 bases between. This CDR3 has 14 residues. CDR3 sequence (DNA): TGTGCCAGCAGTTTTTCGGAGGGGAATCAGCCCCAGCATTTT. As protein: CASSFSEGNQPQHF. Together with reference TRBV28 and TRBJ1-5, the CDR3 gives the full variable domain: DVKVTQSSRYLVKRTGEKVFLECVQDMDHENMFWYRQDPGLGLRLIYFSYDVKMKEKGDIPEGYSVSREKKERFSLILESASTNQTSMYLCASSFSEGNQPQHFGDGTRLSIL.

This sequence joins TRBV5-1 and TRBJ1-6; D perhaps matches TRBD1 (5 bases). The CDR3 runs 15 residues. Germline values: CDR1 SGHRS, CDR2 YFSETQ. Deletions cut 6 bases from V and 5 bases from J, with 15 bases between. CDR3 in DNA: TGCGCCAGCACTACTGCGGGGGGGGATAATTCACCCCTCCACTTT. Translated, it gives CASTTAGGDNSPLHF.

J is TRBJ2-5 and V is TRBV5-4; 7 nucleotides match TRBD1. V was pared by 4 bases and J by 3 bases, with 9 bases of the junction left unmatched. The CDR3 extends over 15 amino acids. The germline V gene has CDR1 SGHNT and CDR2 YYREEE (reference sequence). DNA of the CDR3: TGTGCCAGCAGCATCGCCCAAACAGGGGAAGAGACCCAGTACTTC. This sequence encodes CASSIAQTGEETQYF.

V gene TRBV30 combines with J gene TRBJ1-1; no clear D. CDR1 is GTSNPN and CDR2 is SVGIG in the germline V gene (reference sequence). V lost 1 base, J lost 2 bases, and 8 bases lay in between. This CDR3 has 13 amino acids. CDR3 region: CAWSADINTEAFF. The CDR3 DNA reads as TGTGCCTGGAGTGCCGACATAAACACTGAAGCTTTCTTT.

This rearrangement joins TRBV4-1 to TRBJ2-5; 12 bases align to TRBD1. The CDR3 is 17 residues long. V shed 4 bases, J shed 4 bases, and the junction held 10 bases outside the gene matches. CDR1 is MGHRA and CDR2 is YSYEKL in the germline V gene. For the CDR3, the DNA is TGCGCCAGCAGCCCAGGGGTCTGGGACAGGGGGCGAGAGACCCAGTACTTC. Encoded protein: CASSPGVWDRGRETQYF.

This clone was counted a single time. The chain has TRBV30 and TRBJ2-5; 12 bases fit TRBD2. The CDR3 sequence is 15 residues long. Germline V gives CDR1 GTSNPN, CDR2 SVGIG (reference sequence). V lost 5 bases and J lost 2; bases outside the gene matches: 6. CDR3: CAWGPGTSGQETQYF. The CDR3 DNA reads TGTGCCTGGGGCCCCGGGACTAGCGGGCAAGAGACCCAGTACTTC.

The V call is TRBV27, the J call TRBJ1-5; D perhaps matches TRBD1 (5 bases). V dropped 5 bases and J dropped 4 bases, with 9 bases sitting between them. Germline V gene data show CDR1 as MNHEY and CDR2 as SMNVEV (reference sequence). The CDR3 sequence is 13 residues long. The CDR3 loop reads CASSGRANQPQHF. For the CDR3, the DNA is TGTGCCAGCAGTGGCAGGGCGAATCAGCCCCAGCATTTT.

The V gene is TRBV25-1, the J gene TRBJ2-2; possibly TRBD1 for D (5 bases). Trimming took 2 bases from V and 4 from J, leaving 8 bases between them. The CDR3 consists of 14 residues. CDR1 is MGHDK, CDR2 SYGVNS, per germline. CDR3 amino acids: CASSEQGITGELFF. The DNA for the CDR3 is TGTGCCAGCAGTGAACAGGGAATCACCGGGGAGCTGTTTTTT.

V and J are TRBV19 and TRBJ2-7, with D maybe TRBD2 (5 bases). V lost 7 bases to trimming and J lost 0 bases, with 13 bases between them. The CDR3 is 14 residues long. Germline lookup yields CDR1 LNHDA and CDR2 SQIVND (reference sequence). The CDR3 DNA follows: TGTGCCAGTACCCGGACGGGGAGCTCCTACGAGCAGTACTTC. It codes for CASTRTGSSYEQYF.

The V gene is TRBV11-3, the J gene TRBJ1-3; D perhaps matches TRBD1 (5 bases). The CDR3 totals 17 residues. Germline lookup yields CDR1 SGHNT and CDR2 YENEEA. With 5 bases removed from V and 0 bases from J, the gap between germline ends came to 17 bases. The CDR3 loop reads CASSGRVRGSSGNTIYF. In nucleotides, the CDR3 is TGTGCCAGCAGCGGTCGAGTACGGGGGAGCTCTGGAAACACCATATATTTT.

The chain is built from TRBV5-1 and TRBJ1-4; TRBD1 is a possible D gene (5 bases). The CDR3 consists of 14 residues. Germline V gene sequence: CDR1 SGHRS, CDR2 YFSETQ. V gave up 4 bases and J gave up 5 bases, with 12 bases separating them. DNA for the CDR3: TGCGCCAGCAGCAGGGCAGGGATAAATGAAAAACTGTTTTTT. This sequence encodes CASSRAGINEKLFF.

DNA for the CDR3: TGCGCCAGTAGTATCGACAGGGGGAGAGGTTCACCCCTCCACTTT. Translating gives CASSIDRGRGSPLHF. V usage is TRBV5-1 and J usage is TRBJ1-6, with 9 bases that match TRBD1. V lost 8 bases to trimming and J lost 9 bases; unmatched junction nucleotides: 12. The CDR3 contains 15 residues. Germline values: CDR1 SGHRS, CDR2 YFSETQ.

This clone has only one observation. The rearrangement uses TRBV28 and TRBJ1-1; perhaps TRBD1 as D (6 bases). Germline-derived CDR1 and CDR2 are MDHEN and SYDVKM. The CDR3 spans 15 residues. Trimming left V 4 bases short and J 3 bases short, with 15 bases between. The CDR3, as DNA: TGTGCCAGCAGTTCCTACAGGGCAGGGGACACTGAAGCTTTCTTT. Its protein product is CASSSYRAGDTEAFF. Drawing the rest from reference TRBV28 and TRBJ1-1, the complete variable domain is DVKVTQSSRYLVKRTGEKVFLECVQDMDHENMFWYRQDPGLGLRLIYFSYDVKMKEKGDIPEGYSVSREKKERFSLILESASTNQTSMYLCASSSYRAGDTEAFFGQGTRLTVV.

This chain uses TRBV3-1 (or the pseudogene TRBV3-2) with TRBJ1-2, with 10 bases fitting TRBD1. Germline CDR1 is LGHDT and CDR2 is YNNKEL (reference sequence). Germline trimming cut 1 base from V and 4 bases from J; bases unmatched to any gene: 6. The CDR3 runs 16 residues. CDR3 amino acids: CASSQVETGGLYGYTF. The CDR3 nucleotides are TGTGCCAGCAGCCAAGTTGAGACAGGGGGCCTCTATGGCTACACCTTC.

This clone appeared once. This sequence joins TRBV29-1 and TRBJ1-1; D might be TRBD1 (6 bases). The CDR3 runs to 13 residues. Germline assignment: CDR1 SQVTM and CDR2 ANQGSEA. The germline V and J ends were trimmed by 6 bases and 6 bases, with 17 bases remaining between them. Written as DNA, the CDR3 is TGCAGCGTAAAAACAGGGAGAGCCGCTGAAGCTTTCTTT. This sequence encodes CSVKTGRAAEAFF. Drawing the rest from reference TRBV29-1 and TRBJ1-1, the complete variable domain is SAVISQKPSRDICQRGTSLTIQCQVDSQVTMMFWYRQQPGQSLTLIATANQGSEATYESGFVIDKFPISRPNLTFSTLTVSNMSPEDSSIYLCSVKTGRAAEAFFGQGTRLTVV.

This clone was seen a few times. This chain joins TRBV29-1 and TRBJ1-3; TRBD1 might be the D (5 bases). The CDR3 covers 13 residues. Trimming removed 5 bases at V and 4 bases at J, with 12 bases between. The germline V gene encodes CDR1 SQVTM and CDR2 ANQGSEA. For the CDR3, the DNA is TGCAGCGTTTTAGGGGTCGACGGAAACACCATATATTTT. Translation: CSVLGVDGNTIYF.

The chain couples TRBV2 to TRBJ1-1, with D possibly TRBD1 on 5 matching bases. The CDR3 is made up of 13 amino acids. The ends were cut back, 3 bases at V and 1 base at J, with 6 bases in the middle. Germline loops: CDR1 SNHLY, CDR2 FYNNEI. DNA of the CDR3: TGTGCCAGCAGTGACCAGGGGAACACTGAAGCTTTCTTT. It yields the protein CASSDQGNTEAFF.

This clone has just one count. This chain connects TRBV7-2 to TRBJ1-1; 7 bases map to TRBD1. CDR3 length: 15 residues. V dropped 3 bases and J dropped 6; count of bases not matched to a gene: 10. The germline CDR1 and CDR2 sequences are SGHTA and FQGNSA. CDR3 in DNA: TGTGCCAGCAGCTTCAACAGGGGACGAAGCGCTGAAGCTTTCTTT. Protein sequence: CASSFNRGRSAEAFF.

This rearrangement joins TRBV18 to TRBJ2-7, with 7 bases identical to TRBD2. In germline, CDR1 is KGHSH, CDR2 LQKENI. V was clipped by 2 bases and J by 3 bases; unmatched bases: 7. The CDR3 has 15 residues. In DNA, the CDR3 is TGTGCCAGCTCACCATCCAGCGGGATTGTCTACGAGCAGTACTTC. Its translation: CASSPSSGIVYEQYF.

V is TRBV18 and J is TRBJ2-3, with D hard to call. The V gene lost 1 base and the J gene lost 2 bases, with 10 bases spanning the gap. CDR3 length equals 15 residues. Germline CDR1 is KGHSH and CDR2 is LQKENI. CDR3 sequence (DNA): TGTGCCAGCTCACCACTTCTGAGTTCCACAGATACGCAGTATTTT. Amino acid sequence: CASSPLLSSTDTQYF.

This clone was recorded once. V is TRBV6-1 and J is TRBJ1-1; 10 positions agree with TRBD1. The length of the CDR3 is 14 residues. Losses at the gene ends were 1 base for V and 4 bases for J; bases not matched to a gene: 0. Germline V gives CDR1 MNHNS, CDR2 SASEGT. The DNA of the CDR3 is TGTGCCAGCAGTGAAGGGACAGGGGGCACTGAAGCTTTCTTT. As protein: CASSEGTGGTEAFF.